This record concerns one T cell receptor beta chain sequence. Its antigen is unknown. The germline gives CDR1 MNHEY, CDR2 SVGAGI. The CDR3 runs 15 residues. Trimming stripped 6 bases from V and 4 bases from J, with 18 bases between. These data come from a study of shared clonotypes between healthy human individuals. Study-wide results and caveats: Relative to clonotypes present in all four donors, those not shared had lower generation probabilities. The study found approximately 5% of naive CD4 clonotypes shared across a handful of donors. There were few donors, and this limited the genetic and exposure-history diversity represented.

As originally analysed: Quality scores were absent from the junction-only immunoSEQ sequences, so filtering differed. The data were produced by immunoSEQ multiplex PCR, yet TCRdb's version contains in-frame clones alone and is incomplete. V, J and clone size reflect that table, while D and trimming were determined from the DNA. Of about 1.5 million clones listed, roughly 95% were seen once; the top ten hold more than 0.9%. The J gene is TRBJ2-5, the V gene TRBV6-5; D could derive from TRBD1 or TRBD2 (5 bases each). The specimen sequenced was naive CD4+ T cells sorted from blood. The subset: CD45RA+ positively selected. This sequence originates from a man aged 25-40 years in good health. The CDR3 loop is CASSHSGTPRETQYF. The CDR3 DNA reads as TGTGCCAGCAGCCACTCCGGGACGCCGAGAGAGACCCAGTACTTC.